A single sample is the source of the 4 T cell receptor beta chains below, sequenced in a study of blood T cell repertoires in COVID-19. Generated by immunoSEQ multiplex PCR, the TCRdb table keeps only in-frame clones and is missing some. This table has 100,000 to 150,000 clones, 88% appearing once. The material sequenced was peripheral blood. The receptors come from a woman of 80 years or more with acute or convalescent COVID-19.

This clone was recorded many times. V is TRBV18 and J is TRBJ2-1; tentatively, D is TRBD2 (6 bases). Deletions cut 3 bases from V and 2 bases from J, with 11 bases between. Looked up from germline, CDR1 is KGHSH and CDR2 is LQKENI. The CDR3 is made up of 15 amino acids. The CDR3 DNA is TGTGCCAGCTCACCGCGGGGACCTCCCTACAATGAGCAGTTCTTC. It encodes CASSPRGPPYNEQFF.

The chain has TRBV11-1 and TRBJ2-3; D remains ambiguous. The CDR3 consists of 11 residues. V was shortened by 11 bases and J by 4 bases, with 10 bases between the two germline ends. CDR1 and CDR2 (germline): SGHAT, FQDESV (reference sequence). The CDR3 DNA reads TGTGCCTCCCGAGGTGCAGATACGCAGTATTTT. It codes for CASRGADTQYF.

The chain is built from TRBV9 and TRBJ1-2; D is undetermined. In germline, CDR1 is SGDLS, CDR2 YYNGEE. The length of the CDR3 is 13 residues. The V end lost 3 bases, the J end lost 11 bases, and 17 bases lay between the germline ends. The CDR3 is CASSDEAGSGYTF. For the CDR3, the DNA is TGTGCCAGCAGCGACGAGGCGGGGAGCGGGTACACCTTC.

The gene calls are TRBV7-2 and TRBJ1-2; tentative D call: TRBD1 (5 bases). The CDR3 has 17 residues. Germline CDR1 and CDR2: SGHTA and FQGNSA. V dropped 2 bases and J dropped 8 bases, with 24 bases sitting between them. The CDR3 DNA reads TGTGCCAGCAGCTTATCGACAGAAACGTATGACGCCGTGGGCTACACCTTC. This translates into CASSLSTETYDAVGYTF.